What follows is one T cell receptor beta chain and its context. The antigen is not known. The data originate from a study of T cell responses to AZD1222 COVID-19 vaccine. Study-wide results and caveats: Per reports, nearly half of all spike-specific TCRs target regions that are unmutated in variants. Baseline serology detected seropositivity in only six or seven AZD1222 recipients. CD4 TCRs linked to vaccination spanned spike, dominating at 160-218 and 743-854. Females outnumbered males among donors, who were mostly white British; clonal diversity was possibly underestimated.

The method was immunoSEQ multiplex PCR; TCRdb's version includes in-frame clones alone and lacks a portion of them. Found here are about 110,000 clones, 81% of them singletons; the top ten hold approximately 5%. There are 12 residues in the CDR3. Trimming cost V 6 bases and J 14 bases; bases outside gene matches: 12. CDR1 and CDR2 (germline): MGHDK, SYGVNS. The source is an adult in good health. The chain recombines TRBV25-1 with TRBJ1-2; 7 bases are a match to TRBD1. The source was peripheral blood, collected on day 0 of AZD1222 vaccination. The CDR3 nucleotides are TGTGCCAGCAGGGGGACAGCCAAACCCTTGACCTTC. This codes for CASRGTAKPLTF.